The 5 T cell receptor beta chains given below trace back to one sample, sequenced in a study of shared clonotypes between healthy human individuals. The method was immunoSEQ multiplex PCR; TCRdb's version includes in-frame clones alone and lacks a portion of them. The sample records some 500,000 clones, roughly three quarters being singletons. Input material: PBMCs. These receptors came from a woman between 35 and 50 years old in good health. Some clones in this sample may be carry-over from other donors' samples.

The chain is built from TRBV18 and TRBJ2-1; 10 bases are a match to TRBD1. From germline, CDR1 is KGHSH and CDR2 LQKENI. This CDR3 is built from 14 residues. J was trimmed by 9 bases and V by 3 bases; bases with no gene match: 5. The CDR3 coding sequence is TGTGCCAGCTCACCGTCCGGGACAGGGGTTGAGCAGTTCTTC. Translation gives CASSPSGTGVEQFF.

Concerning this clone itself: A much larger clone differs from this one at a single base, so this may be a read error. V usage is TRBV13 and J usage is TRBJ2-5; TRBD1 aligns across 8 bases. The V gene's germline CDR1 is PRHDT and CDR2 FYEKMQ (reference sequence). This CDR3 is built from 16 residues. Here the CDR3 reads CACSSTSGQGGETQYF. The CDR3 DNA follows: TGTGCCTGCAGCTCTACAAGCGGACAGGGTGGGGAGACCCAGTACTTC.

As regards this clone: This may stem from a read error, because a much larger clone lies one nucleotide away. This chain links TRBV27 with TRBJ2-3, with 10 bases matching TRBD2. The trim removed 2 bases at V and 0 bases at J, leaving 8 bases unmatched. The CDR3 covers 18 residues. Per germline, CDR1 MNHEY and CDR2 SMNVEV (reference sequence). CDR3 in amino acids: CASSLEAGLAVSTDTQYF. CDR3 DNA: TGTGCCAGCAGTTTAGAGGCCGGACTAGCGGTTAGCACAGATACGCAGTATTTT.

The chain links TRBV19 to TRBJ1-1; no definite D call. There are 12 residues in the CDR3. Trimming left V 3 bases short and J 7 bases short, with 9 bases between. From germline, CDR1 is LNHDA and CDR2 SQIVND (reference sequence). CDR3 coding DNA: TGTGCCAGTAGTATCCGTGCCCATGAAGCTTTCTTT. Amino acids: CASSIRAHEAFF.

Comment on this clone: A read error is likely here: a far larger clone is one base away. This specimen includes other DNA sequences encoding the same CDR3. The chain links TRBV4-3 to TRBJ2-3; D is perhaps TRBD1 (5 bases). Germline assignment: CDR1 LGHNA and CDR2 YSLEER. The CDR3 has 16 amino acids. The V gene lost 0 bases and the J gene lost 4 bases, with 14 bases spanning the gap. The CDR3: CASSQDRGLGADTQYF. CDR3 sequence (DNA): TGCGCCAGCAGCCAAGATAGGGGTCTAGGCGCAGATACGCAGTATTTT.